A single sample gave rise to the 15 T cell receptor beta chains below, sequenced in a study of identical twins. TCRdb re-called the 5' RACE reads with MiXCR, one entry per CDR3 protein. The data contain under 900,000 distinct CDR3 sequences, 9% to 15% of them singletons. These sequences were also reported in another study, on yellow fever vaccine responses in identical twins.

Sequenced sample: PBMCs. Receptor source: a woman between 18 and 30 years old in good health.

J is TRBJ2-7 and V is TRBV7-1; 7 bases match TRBD2. TRBV7-1 is treated as an ORF (open reading frame) with a function not yet certain. With 2 bases clipped from V and 6 bases from J, the junction kept 7 bases outside the gene matches. CDR3 size: 14 residues. The CDR3 DNA reads as TGTGCCAGCAGCTCAAGCGGGGCCTCGACCGAGCAGTACTTC. Its protein is CASSSSGASTEQYF.

This clonotype has more than one count but fewer than ten. The chain joins TRBV5-1 to TRBJ1-2; possibly TRBD1 for D (6 bases). The germline V gene encodes CDR1 SGHRS and CDR2 YFSETQ. V lost 0 bases to trimming and J lost 8 bases, with 14 bases between them. CDR3 size: 14 residues. CDR3 bases: TGCGCCAGCAGCTTGGAAAGACATGGGACAGGCTACACCTTC. As protein: CASSLERHGTGYTF.

This clonotype has ten or more counts. The chain is built from TRBV6-1 and TRBJ2-3; tentatively, D is TRBD2 (6 bases). Germline V gene data show CDR1 as MNHNS and CDR2 as SASEGT. The CDR3 is 14 amino acids. V was trimmed by 5 bases and J by 2 bases, leaving 11 bases between them. CDR3 coding DNA: TGTGCCAGCAGTCCTAGGAGGGTCACAGATACGCAGTATTTT. Protein product: CASSPRRVTDTQYF.

CDR3 residues: CASSLAGTSGDLKNIQYF. The CDR3 coding sequence is TGTGCCAGCAGCTTAGCGGGGACTAGCGGGGATCTTAAAAACATTCAGTACTTC. This chain joins TRBV11-1 and TRBJ2-4; 13 nucleotides agree with TRBD2. This CDR3 is built from 18 residues. CDR1 and CDR2 (germline): SGHAT, FQDESV (reference sequence). Germline trimming cut 0 bases from V and 4 bases from J; bases unmatched to any gene: 6.

This clonotype occurred a few times. The chain is built from TRBV20-1 and TRBJ2-1; the D is unclear. This CDR3 contains 14 residues. Germline CDR1 and CDR2: DFQATT and SNEGSKA (reference sequence). V was shortened by 2 bases and J by 2 bases, with 10 bases between the two germline ends. CDR3 DNA: TGCAGTGCTAGATGGGCCGATCCCTACAATGAGCAGTTCTTC. Its protein product is CSARWADPYNEQFF.

This clonotype was seen ten or more times. The chain has TRBV20-1 and TRBJ2-3, with 11 bases fitting TRBD2. Germline loops: CDR1 DFQATT, CDR2 SNEGSKA (reference sequence). V shed 6 bases and J 1 base; nucleotides not matched to a gene: 3. The CDR3 totals 14 residues. CDR3 loop: CSAPLAGGTDTQYF. The DNA for the CDR3 is TGCAGTGCCCCACTAGCGGGGGGCACAGATACGCAGTATTTT.

This clonotype occurred many times. The chain uses TRBV20-1 and TRBJ2-2; 7 bases align to TRBD2. Germline V lookup: CDR1 DFQATT, CDR2 SNEGSKA (reference sequence). With 0 bases clipped from V and 5 bases from J, the junction kept 6 bases outside the gene matches. The length of the CDR3 is 15 residues. CDR3 in amino acids: CSARDVRGGTGELFF. In DNA, the CDR3 is TGCAGTGCTAGAGATGTTAGGGGAGGGACCGGGGAGCTGTTTTTT.

The rearrangement joins TRBV4-1 to TRBJ2-7; 7 bases align to TRBD2. V shed 1 base and J 2 bases; nucleotides not matched to a gene: 5. The CDR3 runs to 15 residues. The V gene's germline CDR1 is MGHRA and CDR2 YSYEKL. The CDR3 is CASSQGRSGAYEQYV. The CDR3 coding sequence is TGCGCCAGCAGCCAAGGTCGGAGCGGGGCCTACGAGCAGTACGTC.

This chain's CDR3 is CASSQDANEQFF. The CDR3 DNA follows: TGCGCCAGCAGCCAAGATGCCAATGAGCAGTTCTTC. The rearrangement joins TRBV4-1 to TRBJ2-1; no reliable D call. V gave up 0 bases and J gave up 6 bases, with 3 bases separating them. The CDR3 has 12 amino acids. Germline V gene sequence: CDR1 MGHRA, CDR2 YSYEKL.

The J gene is TRBJ2-1, the V gene TRBV7-2; 11 bases fit TRBD2. Germline V gene sequence: CDR1 SGHTA, CDR2 FQGNSA. J gave up 14 bases and V 1 base, and 1 base lay outside the gene matches. The CDR3 has 12 residues. DNA of the CDR3: TGTGCCAGCAGCTTAGGACTAGCGGGAAAGTTCTTC. Its protein is CASSLGLAGKFF.

The V gene is TRBV10-3, the J gene TRBJ2-3, with D possibly being TRBD2 (5 bases). This CDR3 spans 15 amino acids. CDR1 ENHRY and CDR2 SYGVKD come from the germline V gene. Deletions cut 0 bases from V and 2 bases from J, with 9 bases between. The CDR3 loop is CAISESPGNTDTQYF. The DNA of the CDR3 is TGTGCCATCAGTGAGTCGCCGGGGAACACAGATACGCAGTATTTT.

A few counts support this clonotype. The chain employs TRBV10-1 and TRBJ2-1, with D uncertain. CDR1 WNHNN and CDR2 SYGVQD come from the germline V gene (reference sequence). This CDR3 region has 11 residues. The V gene lost 5 bases and the J gene lost 8 bases, with 7 bases spanning the gap. CDR3 amino acids: CASSKGHEQFF. As DNA, the CDR3 is TGCGCCAGCAGTAAGGGCCATGAGCAGTTCTTC.

The J gene is TRBJ2-3, the V gene TRBV12-5, with 9 bases identical to TRBD2. This CDR3 contains 15 residues. The germline gives CDR1 LGHNT, CDR2 FRNRAP. V was pared by 3 bases and J by 10 bases, with 11 bases of the junction left unmatched. The CDR3 region has the DNA TGTGCTAGTGGTTTCCTAGCGGTAGCGGGAGACGCGCAGTATTTT. Translating it yields CASGFLAVAGDAQYF.

The sample holds many counts of this clonotype. This chain connects TRBV5-1 to TRBJ2-3, with 10 nucleotides matching TRBD2. This CDR3 is built from 16 residues. Germline trimming cut 1 base from V and 1 base from J; bases unmatched to any gene: 3. Germline V CDR1 and CDR2: SGHRS, YFSETQ. CDR3 sequence: CASSLLTSGGTDTQYF. DNA of the CDR3: TGCGCCAGCAGCTTGCTAACTAGCGGGGGCACAGATACGCAGTATTTT.

This clonotype was counted a few times. The chain has TRBV27 and TRBJ2-7, with a weak D call TRBD2 (6 bases). Trimming cost V 8 bases and J 2 bases, with 13 bases left between them. Germline lookup yields CDR1 MNHEY and CDR2 SMNVEV (reference sequence). The CDR3 extends over 13 amino acids. CDR3 DNA sequence: TGTGCCAGCGCCCGGGACTCCACCTACGAGCAGTACGTC. Translating gives CASARDSTYEQYV.